The rows below give T cell receptor beta chains drawn from one sample of a study of blood T cell repertoires in COVID-19. The table came from immunoSEQ multiplex PCR; TCRdb's copy has only in-frame clones and leaves some out. The sample lists 130,000 to 150,000 clones; roughly 84% were seen once. Sequencing was performed on PBMCs or T cells enriched from blood (not recorded which). Source of these receptors: a woman in her forties or fifties who had been exposed to COVID-19. Both conserved end residues are part of each CDR3. The D gene is left open where the match is weak. Part of the rows lack a size; the others show once, few, many or a class for expanded clones.

-	TRBJ1-2	TRBV29-1	-	CSVEKGPYGYTF	TGCAGCGTTGAAAAGGGGCCCTATGGCTACACCTTC
TRBD1	TRBJ2-7	TRBV2	once	CASVSRDRDYEQYF	TGTGCCAGCGTCTCCCGGGACAGGGACTACGAGCAGTACTTC
-	TRBJ2-5	TRBV12-3/TRBV12-4	-	CASGQTETQYF	TGTGCCAGCGGCCAAACAGAGACCCAGTACTTC
-	TRBJ2-5	TRBV5-1	-	CASSRGGETQYF	TGCGCCAGCAGCCGTGGAGGGGAGACCCAGTACTTC
-	TRBJ1-2	TRBV5-1	-	CASSSNSAGGYTF	TGCGCCAGCAGCTCGAATAGTGCGGGTGGCTACACCTTC
-	TRBJ2-1	TRBV20-1	-	CSASSGAGTYNEQFF	TGCAGTGCTAGTTCAGGGGCAGGGACCTACAATGAGCAGTTCTTC
-	TRBJ2-7	TRBV28	-	CASSLQVYEQYF	TGTGCCAGCAGCCTACAGGTCTACGAGCAGTACTTC
TRBD2	TRBJ2-3	TRBV6-6	-	CASSPRPRSGGSDTQYF	TGTGCCAGCAGTCCCCGCCCGCGAAGCGGGGGGTCAGATACGCAGTATTTT
-	TRBJ1-4	TRBV19	few	CASSRRLEKLFF	TGTGCCAGTAGTAGGAGACTTGAAAAACTGTTTTTT
-	TRBJ2-4	TRBV9	once	CASSSQNIQYF	TGTGCCAGCAGCTCTCAAAACATTCAGTACTTC
-	TRBJ1-5	TRBV19	once	CASSISSAGFNQPQHF	TGTGCCAGTAGTATCTCTTCGGCAGGGTTCAATCAGCCCCAGCATTTT
-	TRBJ1-2	TRBV19	-	CASSIVRAGLVGYTF	TGTGCCAGTAGTATAGTCCGTGCTGGGCTCGTTGGCTACACCTTC
TRBD2	TRBJ2-5	TRBV6-5	-	CASSRLTGGRETQYF	TGTGCCAGCAGTCGCCTGACGGGGGGGCGCGAGACCCAGTACTTC
TRBD1	TRBJ1-2	TRBV7-3	-	CASGRIRTGRPSYGYTF	TGTGCCAGCGGCCGCATCCGGACAGGCCGCCCCTCCTATGGCTACACCTTC
-	TRBJ1-3	TRBV14	-	CASSQAGSTIYF	TGTGCCAGCAGCCAAGCCGGGTCCACCATATATTTT
TRBD2	TRBJ2-3	TRBV7-2	-	CASSLQLAGGGADTQYF	TGTGCCAGCAGCCTCCAACTAGCGGGGGGCGGGGCAGATACGCAGTATTTT
TRBD2	TRBJ2-7	TRBV11-2	-	CASSLPGLAGGGYEQYF	TGTGCCAGCAGCCTCCCCGGACTAGCGGGGGGCGGCTACGAGCAGTACTTC
-	TRBJ2-1	TRBV3-1/TRBV3-2	once	CASSNIYNEQFF	TGTGCCAGCAGCAATATTTACAATGAGCAGTTCTTC
-	TRBJ1-1	TRBV7-9	-	CASSYNQGGTEAFF	TGTGCCAGCAGCTATAACCAAGGGGGCACTGAAGCTTTCTTT
-	TRBJ1-4	TRBV11-2	once	CASSLGPVAGEKLFF	TGTGCCAGCAGCTTGGGACCCGTAGCGGGGGAAAAACTGTTTTTT
TRBD1	TRBJ2-7	TRBV14	-	CASSHRTGIGSYEQYF	TGTGCCAGCAGCCACCGGACAGGGATAGGCTCCTACGAGCAGTACTTC
TRBD2	TRBJ2-7	TRBV6-2/TRBV6-3	-	CASSYSRREGRYGEQYF	TGTGCCAGCAGTTACTCGAGGCGGGAGGGCCGTTACGGCGAGCAGTACTTC
-	TRBJ1-3	TRBV11-2	few	CASSSLGGQDTIYF	TGTGCCAGCAGCTCCCTCGGAGGCCAAGACACCATATATTTT
-	TRBJ1-2	TRBV6-5	-	CASSPPGLYGYTF	TGTGCCAGCAGTCCCCCAGGGCTCTATGGCTACACCTTC
TRBD1	TRBJ1-2	TRBV5-1	few	CASSSSLTGSGYTF	TGCGCCAGCAGCTCCAGCCTGACAGGGTCGGGCTACACCTTC
TRBD1	TRBJ2-7	TRBV18	-	CASSRDRGYEQYF	TGTGCCAGCTCACGGGACAGAGGCTACGAGCAGTACTTC
TRBD2	TRBJ2-1	TRBV5-1	-	CASSPGTSGSTEQFF	TGCGCCAGTTCCCCCGGGACTAGCGGGAGTACCGAGCAGTTCTTC
-	TRBJ2-5	TRBV27	-	CANGSHSIETQYF	TGTGCCAATGGTAGTCATTCCATAGAGACCCAGTACTTC
TRBD1	TRBJ2-6	TRBV19	-	CASSEGAVGSGANVLTF	TGTGCCAGTAGCGAGGGGGCGGTCGGCTCTGGGGCCAACGTCCTGACTTTC
TRBD1	TRBJ2-7	TRBV6-2/TRBV6-3	-	CASSYPRTGGEQYF	TGTGCCAGCAGTTACCCCAGGACAGGGGGCGAGCAGTACTTC
TRBD1	TRBJ1-5	TRBV20-1	-	CSASPSGGSVGNQPQHF	TGCAGTGCTAGTCCCTCAGGGGGGAGTGTGGGCAATCAGCCCCAGCATTTT
TRBD2	TRBJ2-3	TRBV7-6	once	CASSLGAGGDTDTQYF	TGTGCCAGCAGCTTAGGAGCGGGAGGGGACACAGATACGCAGTATTTT
-	TRBJ2-5	TRBV2	once	CASSELTGRYETQYF	TGTGCCAGCAGTGAATTGACAGGGAGGTACGAGACCCAGTACTTC